Presented here are 22 T cell receptor beta chains from one specimen sequenced in a study of T cells of healthy individuals. TCRdb re-called the 5' RACE reads with MiXCR, one entry per CDR3 protein. Among about 96,000 distinct CDR3 sequences listed, under 20% were seen once. Every receptor here comes from a human donor in good health.

This clonotype was counted only a few times. The chain couples TRBV7-2 to TRBJ2-5; D remains unclear. Germline lookup yields CDR1 SGHTA and CDR2 FQGNSA. CDR3 length: 12 amino acids. Trimming left V 1 base short and J 5 bases short, with 5 bases between. For the CDR3, the DNA is TGTGCCAGCAGCTTAGAGTCTGAGACCCAGTACTTC. Its protein product is CASSLESETQYF.

The chain uses TRBV28 and TRBJ2-3; D unresolved. CDR1 and CDR2 from the germline V gene are MDHEN and SYDVKM. This CDR3 region has 16 residues. V was clipped by 1 base and J by 0 bases, with 11 bases between them. The CDR3 region is CASSLLGRTSTDTQYF. The DNA of the CDR3 is TGTGCCAGCAGTTTATTGGGCCGAACTAGCACAGATACGCAGTATTTT.

The J gene is TRBJ2-7, the V gene TRBV18; 8 bases line up with TRBD2. The CDR3 runs 14 residues. V was clipped by 4 bases and J by 5 bases; unmatched bases: 7. Germline V gene lookup returns CDR1 KGHSH and CDR2 LQKENI. The CDR3 sequence: CASSLLAGQDEQYF. CDR3 sequence (DNA): TGTGCCAGCTCACTCCTAGCGGGTCAGGACGAGCAGTACTTC.

The rearrangement uses TRBV29-1 and TRBJ2-2; TRBD2 matches 10 bases. The CDR3 has 15 residues. The germline gives CDR1 SQVTM, CDR2 ANQGSEA. Unmatched junction bases numbered 3, after V lost 1 base and J lost 4 bases. The CDR3 spells CSVEGTSGLTGELFF. CDR3 DNA: TGCAGCGTTGAAGGGACTAGCGGACTCACCGGGGAGCTGTTTTTT.

The chain employs TRBV20-1 and TRBJ2-3; D remains unclear. Germline assignment: CDR1 DFQATT and CDR2 SNEGSKA (reference sequence). The CDR3 spans 15 residues. Trimming left V 0 bases short and J 0 bases short, with 10 bases between. The CDR3 sequence is CSARDLGSSTDTQYF. CDR3 nucleotides: TGCAGTGCTAGAGATCTCGGATCTAGCACAGATACGCAGTATTTT.

Ten or more counts support this clonotype. The J gene is TRBJ2-1, the V gene TRBV4-1; tentatively, D is TRBD1 (6 bases). The V end lost 0 bases, the J end lost 4 bases, and 10 bases lay between the germline ends. CDR3 length: 15 residues. Germline V gene data show CDR1 as MGHRA and CDR2 as YSYEKL. The CDR3 nucleotides read TGCGCCAGCAGCCAAGAAGGGGGATTTTACAATGAGCAGTTCTTC. This translates into CASSQEGGFYNEQFF.

The chain links TRBV6-2 or TRBV6-3 to TRBJ2-7, with a weak D call TRBD1 (6 bases). Looked up from germline, CDR1 is MNHEY and CDR2 is SVGEGT. The CDR3 spans 13 residues. Trimming removed 6 bases from V and 2 bases from J, with 11 bases in between. The chain's CDR3 is CASSRGHTYEQYF. Here the CDR3 DNA reads TGTGCCAGCAGCCGGGGACACACCTACGAGCAGTACTTC.

This clonotype showed up many times. The chain uses TRBV28 and TRBJ2-7; D is undetermined. The germline V and J ends were trimmed by 3 bases and 5 bases, with 5 bases remaining between them. Germline V lookup: CDR1 MDHEN, CDR2 SYDVKM. The CDR3 consists of 11 residues. The CDR3 nucleotides read TGTGCCAGCAGTTTTTCGAACGAGCAGTACTTC. Its protein product is CASSFSNEQYF.

This clonotype has just a few counts. J is TRBJ2-5 and V is TRBV4-2, with 7 nucleotides matching TRBD2. Germline V lookup: CDR1 LGHNA, CDR2 YNFKEQ. The V segment lost 4 bases and the J segment 1 base; nucleotides outside the gene matches: 3. This CDR3 spans 14 amino acids. CDR3 nucleotides: TGTGCCAGCAGCCGGGGGGGGTTCCAAGAGACCCAGTACTTC. This translates into CASSRGGFQETQYF.

The table lists this clonotype with many counts. The chain has TRBV6-6 and TRBJ1-5, with 7 bases that match TRBD1. The CDR3 contains 15 residues. V was pared by 8 bases and J by 0 bases, with 7 bases of the junction left unmatched. From germline, CDR1 is MNHNY and CDR2 SVGAGI (reference sequence). For the CDR3, the DNA is TGTGCCAGCGGGTTTACAGGGGATAGCAATCAGCCCCAGCATTTT. Translated, it gives CASGFTGDSNQPQHF.

This clonotype occurred many times. The chain joins TRBV5-5 to TRBJ2-7; TRBD1 aligns across 8 bases. The CDR3 extends over 16 amino acids. The J segment lost 0 bases and the V segment lost 0 bases, leaving 5 bases of the junction unmatched. The germline V gene has CDR1 SGHKS and CDR2 YYEKEE (reference sequence). The CDR3, as DNA: TGTGCCAGCAGCTTGGTCCCGGGACAGGTCTCCTACGAGCAGTACTTC. Protein: CASSLVPGQVSYEQYF.

The V gene is TRBV28, the J gene TRBJ2-5; D ambiguous. CDR1 is MDHEN and CDR2 is SYDVKM in the germline V gene. Trimming stripped 4 bases from V and 5 bases from J, with 11 bases between. The CDR3 is 13 amino acids. The CDR3 sequence: CASSSPNRETQYF. The CDR3 region has the DNA TGTGCCAGCAGTTCCCCAAATCGGGAGACCCAGTACTTC.

The table lists this clonotype with a few counts. CDR3 protein: CASNSKGSLGPLHF. The DNA for the CDR3 is TGTGCCAGCAACTCCAAGGGATCCCTCGGACCCCTCCACTTT. The chain links TRBV6-5 to TRBJ1-6; D not resolved. Germline V gene lookup returns CDR1 MNHEY and CDR2 SVGAGI. The length of the CDR3 is 14 residues. The ends were cut back, 7 bases at V and 12 bases at J, with 19 bases in the middle.

About this clonotype: This may arise from a read error, as a much more abundant clone is one base away. This rearrangement joins TRBV25-1 to TRBJ2-3; no firm D call. The germline V gene encodes CDR1 MGHDK and CDR2 SYGVNS. The CDR3 extends over 14 amino acids. The germline V and J ends were trimmed by 0 bases and 8 bases, with 12 bases remaining between them. CDR3 region: CASSEYKWMGTQYF. The CDR3 nucleotides read TGTGCCAGCAGTGAATATAAATGGATGGGTACGCAGTATTTT. Filled out from reference TRBV25-1 and TRBJ2-3, the complete variable domain reads EADIYQTPRYLVIGTGKKITLECSQTMGHDKMYWYQQDPGMELHLIHYSYGVNSTEKGDLSSESTVSRIRTEHFPLTLESARPSHTSQYLCASSEYKWMGTQYFGPGTRLTVL.

This clonotype was counted between two and nine times. The J gene is TRBJ1-6, the V gene TRBV6-2 or TRBV6-3, with D possibly being TRBD1 (6 bases). Germline lookup yields CDR1 MNHEY and CDR2 SVGEGT. V was pared by 6 bases and J by 14 bases, with 23 bases between. The CDR3 runs 15 residues. The CDR3 is CASRNLGTHLEALHF. The CDR3 DNA reads TGTGCCAGCAGAAATCTCGGGACACACCTCGAAGCCCTCCACTTT.

Many counts were recorded for this clonotype. This chain connects TRBV18 to TRBJ2-3; no firm D call. Germline-derived CDR1 and CDR2 are KGHSH and LQKENI. The CDR3 has 12 residues. The V gene lost 2 bases and the J gene lost 4 bases, with 4 bases spanning the gap. The DNA of the CDR3 is TGTGCCAGCTCACCAACGGCAGATACGCAGTATTTT. Its protein is CASSPTADTQYF. The entire variable domain, with the rest obtained from reference TRBV18 and TRBJ2-3, is as follows: NAGVMQNPRHLVRRRGQEARLRCSPMKGHSHVYWYRQLPEEGLKFMVYLQKENIIDESGMPKERFSAEFPKEGPSILRIQQVVRGDSAAYFCASSPTADTQYFGPGTRLTVL.

The chain is built from TRBV27 and TRBJ1-5; 7 bases map to TRBD1. Germline V lookup: CDR1 MNHEY, CDR2 SMNVEV (reference sequence). V shed 4 bases, J shed 5 bases, and the junction held 5 bases outside the gene matches. This CDR3 is built from 14 residues. The CDR3 sequence is CASSSGTAYQPQHF. The CDR3 coding sequence is TGTGCCAGCAGTTCCGGGACAGCCTATCAGCCCCAGCATTTT.

This clonotype was found many times. This chain uses TRBV10-3 with TRBJ1-3, with D perhaps matching TRBD1 (6 bases). The V end lost 6 bases, the J end lost 3 bases, and 6 bases lay between the germline ends. This CDR3 has 12 residues. Germline V gene data show CDR1 as ENHRY and CDR2 as SYGVKD. CDR3 sequence (DNA): TGTGCCATCAGAGGGGGTGGAAACACCATATATTTT. Translation gives CAIRGGGNTIYF.

The J gene is TRBJ2-3, the V gene TRBV20-1; D remains ambiguous. Germline V gives CDR1 DFQATT, CDR2 SNEGSKA (reference sequence). This CDR3 is 12 amino acids long. Between the trimmed V and J ends, which lost 3 bases and 7 bases, there was a span of 11 bases. This CDR3 is CSASLGPYTQYF. As DNA, the CDR3 is TGCAGTGCTAGTCTCGGCCCATATACGCAGTATTTT.

This clonotype was detected ten times or more. The gene calls are TRBV9 and TRBJ1-1; 7 bases match TRBD1. J was trimmed by 5 bases and V by 0 bases; bases with no gene match: 7. CDR3 length: 15 amino acids. Germline V gene sequence: CDR1 SGDLS, CDR2 YYNGEE. This chain's CDR3 is CASSVAGTAGTEAFF. The CDR3, as DNA: TGTGCCAGCAGCGTAGCCGGGACAGCGGGGACTGAAGCTTTCTTT.

The V call is TRBV6-2 or TRBV6-3, the J call TRBJ1-1; no clear D gene. The CDR3 runs 12 residues. V dropped 5 bases and J dropped 5 bases, with 9 bases sitting between them. The germline V gene has CDR1 MNHEY and CDR2 SVGEGT. The DNA for the CDR3 is TGTGCCAGCAGTCGGGTTAGTACTGAAGCTTTCTTT. Protein: CASSRVSTEAFF.

This clonotype was seen only a few times. The chain is built from TRBV6-5 and TRBJ1-4; D might be TRBD1 (6 bases). The CDR3 consists of 14 residues. Trimming shortened V by 2 bases and J by 5 bases, and 9 bases separated the two germline ends. The germline V gene has CDR1 MNHEY and CDR2 SVGAGI. The chain's CDR3 is CASSYGGQNEKLFF. The CDR3 DNA is TGTGCCAGCAGTTACGGTGGACAGAATGAAAAACTGTTTTTT.